This T cell receptor (beta chain) was identified in a study of blood T cell repertoires in COVID-19. Study as a whole: There were acute and convalescent COVID-19 samples, and they came from the United States, Italy and Spain.

Enrolment of Seattle patients took place during active infection, and they were followed longitudinally. In germline, CDR1 is KGHSH, CDR2 LQKENI. The length of the CDR3 is 17 residues. V was clipped by 3 bases and J by 4 bases; unmatched bases: 12. TCRdb's copy holds only in-frame clones and misses some; the assay was immunoSEQ multiplex PCR. The sample has some 120,000 clones; roughly four fifths are singletons. What was sequenced was peripheral blood. The clonotype originates from a man older than 75 with COVID-19, enrolled during active disease. V usage is TRBV18 and J usage is TRBJ2-1; TRBD1 matches 7 bases. CDR3 nucleotide sequence: TGTGCCAGCTCACCGAGGGGGCGGACAAACCTTTACAATGAGCAGTTCTTC. It codes for CASSPRGRTNLYNEQFF.